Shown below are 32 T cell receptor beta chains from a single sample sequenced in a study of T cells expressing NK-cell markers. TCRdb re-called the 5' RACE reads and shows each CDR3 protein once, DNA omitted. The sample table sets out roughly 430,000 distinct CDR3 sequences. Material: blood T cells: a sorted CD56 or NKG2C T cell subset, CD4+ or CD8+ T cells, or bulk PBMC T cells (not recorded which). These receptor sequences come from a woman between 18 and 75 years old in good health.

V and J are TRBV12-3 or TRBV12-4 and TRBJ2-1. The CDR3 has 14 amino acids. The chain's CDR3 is CASSLAQTLNEQFF.

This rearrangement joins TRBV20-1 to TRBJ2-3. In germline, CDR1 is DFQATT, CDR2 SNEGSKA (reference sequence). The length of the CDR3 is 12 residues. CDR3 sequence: CSALNQRDTQYF.

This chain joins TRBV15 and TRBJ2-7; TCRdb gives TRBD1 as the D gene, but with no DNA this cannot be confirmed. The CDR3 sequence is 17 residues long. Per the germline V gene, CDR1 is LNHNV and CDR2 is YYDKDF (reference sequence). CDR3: CATSRDRGQTSSYEQYF.

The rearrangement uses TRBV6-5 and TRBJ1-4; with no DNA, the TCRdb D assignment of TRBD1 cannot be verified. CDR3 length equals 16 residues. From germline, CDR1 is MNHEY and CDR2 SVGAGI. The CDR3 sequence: CASSYSPGTGFEKLFF.

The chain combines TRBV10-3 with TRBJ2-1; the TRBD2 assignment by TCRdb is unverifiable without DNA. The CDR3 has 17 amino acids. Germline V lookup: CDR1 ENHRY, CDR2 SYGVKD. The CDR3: CAISESLGLAGGDEQFF.

The CDR3 here is CSARGTPNTGELFF. The chain is built from TRBV20-1 and TRBJ2-2. Germline V gene sequence: CDR1 DFQATT, CDR2 SNEGSKA (reference sequence). This CDR3 has 14 amino acids.

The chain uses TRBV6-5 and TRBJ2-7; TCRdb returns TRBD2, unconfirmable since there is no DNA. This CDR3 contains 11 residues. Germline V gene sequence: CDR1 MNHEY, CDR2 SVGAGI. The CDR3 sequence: CASKEGFEQYF.

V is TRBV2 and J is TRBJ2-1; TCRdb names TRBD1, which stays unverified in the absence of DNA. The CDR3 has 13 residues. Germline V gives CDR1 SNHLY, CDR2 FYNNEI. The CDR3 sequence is CASSRQGAHEQFF.

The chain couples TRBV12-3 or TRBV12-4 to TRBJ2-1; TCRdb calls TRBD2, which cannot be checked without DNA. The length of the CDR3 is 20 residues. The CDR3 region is CASSLSGRLAAGSPYNEQFF.

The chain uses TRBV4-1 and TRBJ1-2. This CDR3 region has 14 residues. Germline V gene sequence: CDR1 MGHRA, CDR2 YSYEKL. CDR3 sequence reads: CASSQGRQEYGYTF.

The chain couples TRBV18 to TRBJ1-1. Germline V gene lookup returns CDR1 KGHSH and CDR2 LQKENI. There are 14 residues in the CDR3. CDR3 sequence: CASSQQGGGTEAFF.

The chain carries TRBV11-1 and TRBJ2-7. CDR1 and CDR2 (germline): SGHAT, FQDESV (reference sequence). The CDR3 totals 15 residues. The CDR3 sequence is CASSPDSVSSYEQYF. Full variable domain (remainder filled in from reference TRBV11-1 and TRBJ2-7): EAEVAQSPRYKITEKSQAVAFWCDPISGHATLYWYRQILGQGPELLVQFQDESVVDDSQLPKDRFSAERLKGVDSTLKIQPAELGDSAMYLCASSPDSVSSYEQYFGPGTRLTVT.

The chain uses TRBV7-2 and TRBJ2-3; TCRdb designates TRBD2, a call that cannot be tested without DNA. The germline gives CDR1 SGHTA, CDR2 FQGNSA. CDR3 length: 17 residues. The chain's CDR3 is CASSRGTSGRNTDTQYF.

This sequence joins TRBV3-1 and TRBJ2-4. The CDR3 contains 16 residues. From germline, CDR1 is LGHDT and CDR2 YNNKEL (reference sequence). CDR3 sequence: CASSQDRPPPKNIQYF.

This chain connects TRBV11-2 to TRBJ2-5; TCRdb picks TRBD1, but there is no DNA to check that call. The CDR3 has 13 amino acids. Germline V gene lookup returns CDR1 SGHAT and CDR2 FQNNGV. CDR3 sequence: CASSAGQLKTQYF.

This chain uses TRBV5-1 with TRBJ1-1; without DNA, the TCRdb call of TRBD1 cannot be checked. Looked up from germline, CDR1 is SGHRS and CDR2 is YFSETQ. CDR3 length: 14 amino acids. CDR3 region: CASSWDGGNTEAFF.

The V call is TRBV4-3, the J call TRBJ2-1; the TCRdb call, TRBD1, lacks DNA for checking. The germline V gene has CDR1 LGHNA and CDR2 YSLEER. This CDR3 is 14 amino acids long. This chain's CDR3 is CASSPPNRDNEQFF.

This chain's CDR3 is CSASARPGSNQPQHF. The chain couples TRBV20-1 to TRBJ1-5. Germline-derived CDR1 and CDR2 are DFQATT and SNEGSKA (reference sequence). This CDR3 has 15 amino acids.

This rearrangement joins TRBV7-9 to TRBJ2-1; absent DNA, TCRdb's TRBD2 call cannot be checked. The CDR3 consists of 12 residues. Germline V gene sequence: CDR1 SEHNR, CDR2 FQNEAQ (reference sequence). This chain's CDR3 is CASSSLAEEQFF.

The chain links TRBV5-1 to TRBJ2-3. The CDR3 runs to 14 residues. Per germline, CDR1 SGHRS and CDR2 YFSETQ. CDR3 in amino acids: CASSAGYQEGTQYF.

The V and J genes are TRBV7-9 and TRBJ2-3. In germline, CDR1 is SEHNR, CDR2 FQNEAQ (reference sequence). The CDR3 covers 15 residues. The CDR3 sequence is CASSLEVGSMDTQYF.

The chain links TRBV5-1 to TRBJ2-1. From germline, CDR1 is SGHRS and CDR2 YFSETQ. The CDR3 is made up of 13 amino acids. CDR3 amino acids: CASSRPENNEQFF.

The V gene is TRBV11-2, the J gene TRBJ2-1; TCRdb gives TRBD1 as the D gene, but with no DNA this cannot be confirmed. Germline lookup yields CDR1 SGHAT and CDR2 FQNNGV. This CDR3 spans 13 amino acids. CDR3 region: CASSSGLSGEQFF.

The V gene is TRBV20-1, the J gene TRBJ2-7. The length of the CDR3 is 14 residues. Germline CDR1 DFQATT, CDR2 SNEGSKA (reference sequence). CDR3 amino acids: CSARDDSSSYEQYF.

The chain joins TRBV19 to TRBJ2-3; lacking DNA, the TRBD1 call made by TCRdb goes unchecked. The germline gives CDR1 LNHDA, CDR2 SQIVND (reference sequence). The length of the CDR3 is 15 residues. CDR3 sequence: CASSIGRADTDTQYF.

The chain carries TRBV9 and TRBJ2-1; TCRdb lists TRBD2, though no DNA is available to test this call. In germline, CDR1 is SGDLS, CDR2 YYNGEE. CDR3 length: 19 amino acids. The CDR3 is CASSTQGLAVQSGSNEQFF.

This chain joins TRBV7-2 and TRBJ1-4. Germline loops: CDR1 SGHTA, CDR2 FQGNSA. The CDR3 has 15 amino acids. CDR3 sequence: CASSLARGGGEKLFF.

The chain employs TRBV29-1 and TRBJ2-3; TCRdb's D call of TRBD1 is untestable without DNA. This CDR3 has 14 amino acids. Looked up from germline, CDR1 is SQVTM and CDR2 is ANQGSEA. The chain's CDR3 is CSFPSGGATDTQYF.

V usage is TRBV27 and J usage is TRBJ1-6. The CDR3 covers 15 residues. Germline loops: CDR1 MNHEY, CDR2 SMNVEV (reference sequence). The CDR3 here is CASRMGVSYNSPLHF.

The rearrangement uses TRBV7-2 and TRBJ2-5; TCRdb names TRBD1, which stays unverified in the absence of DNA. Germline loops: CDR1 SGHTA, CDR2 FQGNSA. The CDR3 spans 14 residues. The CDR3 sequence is CASCLVGREETQYF.

This CDR3 reads CASSSAVPGELFF. The genes are TRBV27 and TRBJ2-2. The CDR3 covers 13 residues. The V gene's germline CDR1 is MNHEY and CDR2 SMNVEV (reference sequence).

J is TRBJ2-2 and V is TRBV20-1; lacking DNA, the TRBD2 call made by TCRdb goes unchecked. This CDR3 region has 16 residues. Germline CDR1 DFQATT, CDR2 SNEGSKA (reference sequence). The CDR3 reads CSAPTLAGGNTGELFF.